Listed here are 11 T cell receptor beta chains from one sample, sequenced in a study of cytomegalovirus exposure and HLA in healthy donors. PCR involved 60 Vbeta and 13 Jbeta primers. Profiling relied on immunoSEQ multiplex PCR, and the TCRdb table lists in-frame clones only, not all of them. The sample consists of about 91,000 clones, 64% of them appearing once. Sequenced: PBMCs. The receptors stem from a human donor in good health.

The chain joins TRBV29-1 to TRBJ1-2; D perhaps matches TRBD1 (5 bases). Germline CDR1 SQVTM, CDR2 ANQGSEA. The CDR3 has 14 amino acids. Trimming shortened V by 0 bases and J by 2 bases, and 10 bases separated the two germline ends. The CDR3 sequence is CSVEEYGANYGYTF. DNA for the CDR3: TGCAGCGTTGAAGAATATGGGGCAAACTATGGCTACACCTTC.

V and J are TRBV18 and TRBJ1-1; TRBD1 aligns across 10 bases. Germline values: CDR1 KGHSH, CDR2 LQKENI. Unmatched junction bases numbered 6, after V lost 2 bases and J lost 6 bases. The CDR3 has 15 residues. CDR3 DNA: TGTGCCAGCTCACCATCGACAGGGGGCCTGGCTGAAGCTTTCTTT. This codes for CASSPSTGGLAEAFF.

This clone was seen a few times. The chain joins TRBV19 to TRBJ1-6; D unclear. The V end was cut by 4 bases, the J end by 7 bases, with 11 bases between. Looked up from germline, CDR1 is LNHDA and CDR2 is SQIVND (reference sequence). The CDR3 runs to 14 residues. DNA for the CDR3: TGTGCCAGTAGTAGGCAGGTCCCCAATTCACCCCTCCACTTT. Translated, it gives CASSRQVPNSPLHF. The whole variable domain, remainder taken from reference TRBV19 and TRBJ1-6, is DGGITQSPKYLFRKEGQNVTLSCEQNLNHDAMYWYRQDPGQGLRLIYYSQIVNDFQKGDIAEGYSVSREKKESFPLTVTSAQKNPTAFYLCASSRQVPNSPLHFGNGTRLTVT.

A remark on this clone: The sample has other DNA sequences that encode this CDR3 too. V usage is TRBV7-9 and J usage is TRBJ2-5; 8 bases fit TRBD1. This CDR3 is 14 amino acids long. Trimming removed 2 bases from V and 5 bases from J; junction bases left unmatched: 4. Germline V gives CDR1 SEHNR, CDR2 FQNEAQ (reference sequence). The CDR3 DNA is TGTGCCAGCAGCTTACGAACAGGGGGGGAGACCCAGTACTTC. It codes for CASSLRTGGETQYF.

This clone has only a few counts. The chain has TRBV5-6 and TRBJ2-5; maybe TRBD1 (7 bases). CDR1 and CDR2 (germline): SGHDT, YYEEEE. This CDR3 spans 13 amino acids. Trimming shortened V by 10 bases and J by 2 bases, and 15 bases separated the two germline ends. CDR3 amino acids: CAAGQTRQETQYF. CDR3 coding DNA: TGTGCCGCGGGACAGACCAGACAAGAGACCCAGTACTTC.

CDR3 amino acids: CASSLGLANTGELFF. The CDR3, as DNA: TGTGCCAGCAGCTTGGGACTAGCGAACACCGGGGAGCTGTTTTTT. The chain recombines TRBV5-5 with TRBJ2-2; maybe TRBD2 (6 bases). The germline V gene encodes CDR1 SGHKS and CDR2 YYEKEE (reference sequence). The length of the CDR3 is 15 residues. Trimming left V 0 bases short and J 0 bases short, with 6 bases between.

This clone was found a few times. The gene calls are TRBV6-6 and TRBJ2-1; D is perhaps TRBD1 (6 bases). From germline, CDR1 is MNHNY and CDR2 SVGAGI (reference sequence). V was pared by 7 bases and J by 7 bases, with 11 bases between. This CDR3 spans 12 amino acids. CDR3 protein: CASTYRENEQFF. The CDR3 DNA follows: TGTGCCAGCACCTACAGGGAGAATGAGCAGTTCTTC.

The J gene is TRBJ1-1, the V gene TRBV30, with D possibly being TRBD1 (6 bases). V lost 2 bases and J lost 5, with 12 bases in between. CDR3 length: 13 amino acids. Per the germline V gene, CDR1 is GTSNPN and CDR2 is SVGIG (reference sequence). The CDR3 reads CAWSIQGATEAFF. The CDR3 DNA reads TGTGCCTGGAGTATACAGGGTGCGACTGAAGCTTTCTTT.

CDR3 in amino acids: CASISWGGDEQFF. The CDR3 nucleotides read TGTGCCAGCATCTCTTGGGGGGGCGATGAGCAGTTCTTC. The J gene is TRBJ2-1, the V gene TRBV7-9; the D gene is possibly TRBD2 (7 bases). Trimming took off 7 bases at V and 8 bases at J, with 15 bases between the two ends. Germline V lookup: CDR1 SEHNR, CDR2 FQNEAQ (reference sequence). The CDR3 has 13 residues.

This clone has a handful of counts. The chain combines TRBV7-9 with TRBJ1-5, with D tentatively TRBD1 (6 bases). The CDR3 runs to 15 residues. V lost 5 bases and J 4 bases, leaving 15 bases between the germline ends. Germline V CDR1 and CDR2: SEHNR, FQNEAQ (reference sequence). This CDR3 reads CASSPQGPPNQPQHF. CDR3 DNA: TGTGCCAGCAGCCCACAGGGTCCGCCTAATCAGCCCCAGCATTTT.

The chain carries TRBV7-3 and TRBJ2-2; 16 bases agree with TRBD2. CDR3 length: 14 amino acids. The germline gives CDR1 SGHTA, CDR2 FQGTGA. V lost 5 bases and J lost 15; bases outside the gene matches: 6. CDR3 protein: CASSPGTSGGALFF. The CDR3 DNA reads TGTGCCAGCAGCCCGGGGACTAGCGGGGGGGCCTTGTTTTTT.